This section outlines one T cell receptor beta chain sequence together with its context. Original methodology: Reference gene primer amplification in the assay estimated nucleated cell counts. Using immunoSEQ multiplex PCR, the repertoire was profiled, and TCRdb retains in-frame clones only, with some absent. That table furnishes V, J and clone size, whereas the DNA furnished D and trimming. In the table there are approximately 52,000 clones, about 88% of which are singletons. This record belongs to a study of blood T cell repertoires in COVID-19. Overall study: The samples span acute and convalescent COVID-19 from the United States, Italy and Spain. PBMCs, B-cell-depleted T cells, or T cells provided the cDNA or gDNA that made up the material.

Losses at the gene ends were 3 bases for V and 2 bases for J; bases not matched to a gene: 7. Germline CDR1 is SGHVS and CDR2 is FQNEAQ. The CDR3 has 16 amino acids. The sequenced material came from peripheral blood. This TCR was sampled from a man aged 55 to 70 with acute or convalescent COVID-19. V usage is TRBV7-8 and J usage is TRBJ1-5, with 7 bases that match TRBD1. The CDR3 is CASSFATGQGNQPQHF. In DNA form, the CDR3 reads TGTGCCAGCAGCTTCGCGACAGGGCAGGGCAATCAGCCCCAGCATTTT.